This T cell receptor (beta chain) was retrieved from a study of control samples from healthy donors and cancer patients. Germline V CDR1 and CDR2: MDHEN, SYDVKM. The CDR3 spans 15 residues. The V gene end was trimmed by 3 bases and the J gene end by 5 bases; junction bases not matched to a gene: 8. Assay used: immunoSEQ multiplex PCR; TCRdb lists only in-frame clones, some missing. The data hold 45,000 or so clones, with approximately 90% observed a single time. Sequencing used PBMCs. This rearrangement joins TRBV28 to TRBJ2-7, with TRBD1 matching 9 bases. The clonotype originates from a woman aged 40 to 50 with head and neck cancer. CDR3 DNA: TGTGCCAGCAGTTTGGTGGGACAGGGAGCCAACGAGCAGTACTTC. As protein: CASSLVGQGANEQYF. Based on the CDR3 plus reference TRBV28 and TRBJ2-7, the full variable domain is DVKVTQSSRYLVKRTGEKVFLECVQDMDHENMFWYRQDPGLGLRLIYFSYDVKMKEKGDIPEGYSVSREKKERFSLILESASTNQTSMYLCASSLVGQGANEQYFGPGTRLTVT.